This T cell receptor beta chain originates from a study of CD8+CD57+ T cells in acquired aplastic anemia. The template used for profiling TCR beta VDJ and CDR3 was genomic DNA. TCRdb reprocessed the reads via MiXCR and lists one record per CDR3 protein. The data contain 260,000 or so distinct CDR3 sequences, less than 85% of them seen just once; the ten biggest clones take up about 41%. The authors sequenced patients whose flow cytometry had shown CD8+CD57+ cell expansion. V lost 1 base and J 4 bases, leaving 13 bases between the germline ends. The CDR3 runs to 15 residues. The V and J genes are TRBV12-3 or TRBV12-4 and TRBJ1-2; D perhaps matches TRBD1 (5 bases). This receptor was identified in a human donor with aplastic anemia. Sample: sorted CD4+, CD8+, or CD8+CD57+ T cells (not recorded which) from PBMCs. This CDR3 is CASSLGGSSAYGYTF. In DNA form, the CDR3 reads TGTGCCAGCAGTTTAGGGGGGAGTTCGGCCTATGGCTACACCTTC.